This TCR beta chain was sequenced in a study of CD8+CD57+ T cells in acquired aplastic anemia. Whole-study context: CD4+ and CD8+ cells, once sorted, gave DNA averaging about 3.4 ug.

Individuals selected for sequencing had exhibited CD8+CD57+ cell expansion on flow cytometry. The cohort consisted entirely of patients having severe acquired aplastic anemia. This clonotype was picked up one time. No antigen is known for it. From germline, CDR1 is KGHDR and CDR2 SFDVKD. The V gene lost 2 bases and the J gene lost 4 bases, with 13 bases spanning the gap. The CDR3 length is 15 residues. Investigators profiled TCR beta VDJ and CDR3 from genomic DNA template. MiXCR, run by TCRdb on the reads, gives a single entry per CDR3 protein. The data contain 200,000 to 250,000 distinct CDR3 sequences, around three fifths of them singletons. General study points: Overlapping CD8+ CDR3 repertoires of patients and controls contained under 30 shared sequences. Patients did not significantly differ from controls in CD8+ Simpson's diversity.

The clonotype originates from a human donor with aplastic anemia. This chain joins TRBV24-1 and TRBJ2-5, with a tentative D call TRBD1 (5 bases). Sequencing input: sorted CD4+, CD8+, or CD8+CD57+ T cells (not recorded which) from PBMCs. The CDR3 reads CATSDSQVVGETQYF. As DNA, the CDR3 is TGTGCCACCAGTGATTCACAGGTGGTCGGAGAGACCCAGTACTTC.